Following are 14 T cell receptor beta chains from one sample sequenced in a study of blood T cell repertoires in COVID-19. The assay was immunoSEQ multiplex PCR, and TCRdb's table has in-frame clones only and misses some. Here the sample spans fewer than 250,000 clones, approximately 91% being singletons. The sample was peripheral blood. The receptors originated from a woman aged 40 to 50 who had recovered from COVID-19.

The chain combines TRBV28 with TRBJ2-7; 8 bases match TRBD1. CDR1 is MDHEN and CDR2 is SYDVKM in the germline V gene. V gave up 5 bases and J gave up 0 bases; unmatched junction bases: 3. CDR3 length equals 14 residues. CDR3 in DNA: TGTGCCAGCAGTCGGACAGGGATCTCCTACGAGCAGTACTTC. This encodes CASSRTGISYEQYF.

This clone was observed a single time. The chain combines TRBV11-2 with TRBJ1-1; no reliable D call. This CDR3 spans 15 amino acids. V was pared by 4 bases and J by 1 base, with 13 bases between. Germline V gene lookup returns CDR1 SGHAT and CDR2 FQNNGV. Here the CDR3 reads CASSSVIEGNTEAFF. CDR3 nucleotides: TGTGCCAGCAGCTCTGTTATTGAGGGGAACACTGAAGCTTTCTTT.

This clone has only a few counts. The gene calls are TRBV18 and TRBJ1-1; the D is unclear. Deletions cut 3 bases from V and 2 bases from J, with 13 bases between. Per the germline V gene, CDR1 is KGHSH and CDR2 is LQKENI. The CDR3 consists of 15 residues. The CDR3, as DNA: TGTGCCAGCTCACCCCGGGGAGGATCCAACACTGAAGCTTTCTTT. This translates into CASSPRGGSNTEAFF.

The chain links TRBV5-1 to TRBJ2-1; perhaps TRBD2 as D (5 bases). Trimming left V 5 bases short and J 0 bases short, with 12 bases between. This CDR3 has 15 amino acids. The germline V gene encodes CDR1 SGHRS and CDR2 YFSETQ. DNA of the CDR3: TGCGCCAGCAGTCAGCGGTTCGACTCCTACAATGAGCAGTTCTTC. Translating it yields CASSQRFDSYNEQFF.

V usage is TRBV29-1 and J usage is TRBJ1-4, with no clear D. The germline CDR1 and CDR2 sequences are SQVTM and ANQGSEA. There are 14 residues in the CDR3. The V end was cut by 2 bases, the J end by 8 bases, with 15 bases between. CDR3 sequence reads: CSVELGERKEKLFF. The CDR3 DNA reads TGCAGCGTTGAATTAGGAGAGCGAAAAGAAAAACTGTTTTTT.

This chain uses TRBV7-2 with TRBJ2-5; 7 nucleotides line up with TRBD2. Trimming removed 5 bases from V and 2 bases from J; junction bases left unmatched: 14. Germline CDR1 reads SGHTA; CDR2 reads FQGNSA. This CDR3 comprises 17 residues. CDR3 coding DNA: TGTGCCAGCAGCCTTAGATCGTCGGGAGGCGGGCAAGAGACCCAGTACTTC. The encoded protein is CASSLRSSGGGQETQYF.

The V gene is TRBV28, the J gene TRBJ2-3; the D is unclear. Germline loops: CDR1 MDHEN, CDR2 SYDVKM. The CDR3 totals 15 residues. V shed 3 bases and J shed 1 base, with 11 bases lying between them. CDR3 DNA sequence: TGTGCCAGCAGTTTGGTTGGAACAGGCACAGATACGCAGTATTTT. Amino acid sequence: CASSLVGTGTDTQYF. Drawing the rest from reference TRBV28 and TRBJ2-3, the complete variable domain is DVKVTQSSRYLVKRTGEKVFLECVQDMDHENMFWYRQDPGLGLRLIYFSYDVKMKEKGDIPEGYSVSREKKERFSLILESASTNQTSMYLCASSLVGTGTDTQYFGPGTRLTVL.

This sequence joins TRBV5-3 and TRBJ2-4, with 9 bases that match TRBD2. TRBV5-3 is noted as an ORF with a role that remains uncertain. V lost 4 bases to trimming and J lost 3 bases; unmatched junction nucleotides: 8. This CDR3 comprises 16 residues. CDR3 residues: CARSRSGSHGKNIQYF. The CDR3 nucleotides read TGTGCCAGAAGCCGTAGCGGGAGTCATGGCAAAAACATTCAGTACTTC.

The CDR3 bases are TGTGCCAGCAGCTTGGTCGGTCAGGGCTTGAATGAAAAACTGTTTTTT. It codes for CASSLVGQGLNEKLFF. J is TRBJ1-4 and V is TRBV5-5, with D perhaps matching TRBD1 (5 bases). Trimming removed 0 bases at V and 5 bases at J, with 14 bases between. Germline V lookup: CDR1 SGHKS, CDR2 YYEKEE (reference sequence). The CDR3 consists of 16 residues.

CDR3 sequence reads: CASSEGHSNEQFF. The CDR3, as DNA: TGTGCCAGCAGTGAGGGACACTCCAATGAGCAGTTCTTC. V is TRBV27 and J is TRBJ2-1; possibly TRBD1 for D (6 bases). This CDR3 region has 13 residues. Germline V CDR1 and CDR2: MNHEY, SMNVEV (reference sequence). With 5 bases removed from V and 6 bases from J, the gap between germline ends came to 11 bases.

The J gene is TRBJ1-1, the V gene TRBV11-2, with 7 bases identical to TRBD1. V shed 1 base and J 3 bases; nucleotides not matched to a gene: 2. Germline V gene sequence: CDR1 SGHAT, CDR2 FQNNGV. The CDR3 is made up of 14 amino acids. For the CDR3, the DNA is TGTGCCAGCAGCTTAGCAGGGGGATACACTGAAGCTTTCTTT. The encoded protein is CASSLAGGYTEAFF.

V gene TRBV7-2 combines with J gene TRBJ2-3; tentatively, D is TRBD1 (6 bases). Germline V lookup: CDR1 SGHTA, CDR2 FQGNSA. The length of the CDR3 is 17 residues. V gave up 5 bases and J gave up 1 base, with 19 bases separating them. The CDR3 is CASSKRTRGVGTDTQYF. The CDR3 region has the DNA TGTGCCAGCAGCAAGAGAACCAGGGGCGTGGGCACAGATACGCAGTATTTT.

The CDR3 spells CASSSNSGTGYEQYF. CDR3 in DNA: TGTGCCAGCAGCTCCAACTCCGGGACAGGTTACGAGCAGTACTTC. The chain recombines TRBV7-9 with TRBJ2-7, with TRBD1 matching over 8 bases. The CDR3 contains 15 residues. J gave up 4 bases and V 4 bases, and 9 bases lay outside the gene matches. Germline V lookup: CDR1 SEHNR, CDR2 FQNEAQ (reference sequence).

In the case of this clone: The same CDR3 is also encoded by other DNA sequences in this sample. The chain is built from TRBV7-3 and TRBJ2-2, with 12 bases lining up with TRBD2. The CDR3 spans 15 residues. J gave up 4 bases and V 5 bases, and 2 bases lay outside the gene matches. The germline V gene has CDR1 SGHTA and CDR2 FQGTGA. The CDR3 loop is CASSPGLAGTGELFF. CDR3 coding DNA: TGTGCCAGCAGCCCGGGACTAGCGGGCACCGGGGAGCTGTTTTTT. The full variable domain, completed using reference TRBV7-3 and TRBJ2-2, is GAGVSQTPSNKVTEKGKYVELRCDPISGHTALYWYRQSLGQGPEFLIYFQGTGAADDSGLPNDRFFAVRPEGSVSTLKIQRTERGDSAVYLCASSPGLAGTGELFFGEGSRLTVL.